The 16 T cell receptor beta chains presented below share a single source sample, sequenced in a study of CD8 T cells in ankylosing spondylitis. General study findings and limits: Made up of eight or nine highly homologous variants, a TCR beta motif appeared characteristic of ankylosing spondylitis blood.

TCRdb recomputed calls from the 5' RACE reads with MiXCR, one row per CDR3 protein. The table records approximately 540,000 distinct CDR3 sequences, about 12% of them present only once. Antigens for these TCRs are unknown. Input material: blood, either unsorted or a sorted T cell fraction (not recorded which). The source is a male donor with ankylosing spondylitis.

The chain is built from TRBV30 and TRBJ2-4, with TRBD1 matching 9 bases. The CDR3 totals 14 residues. The V gene end was trimmed by 2 bases and the J gene end by 8 bases; junction bases not matched to a gene: 7. The germline V gene has CDR1 GTSNPN and CDR2 SVGIG (reference sequence). CDR3 residues: CAWSPLGQGYIQYF. The CDR3 DNA reads as TGTGCCTGGAGTCCCCTGGGACAGGGATACATTCAGTACTTC. The full variable domain, completed using reference TRBV30 and TRBJ2-4, is SQTIHQWPATLVQPVGSPLSLECTVEGTSNPNLYWYRQAAGRGLQLLFYSVGIGQISSEVPQNLSASRPQDRQFILSSKKLLLSDSGFYLCAWSPLGQGYIQYFGAGTRLSVL.

The gene calls are TRBV6-2 or TRBV6-3 and TRBJ1-2; no reliable D call. Germline lookup yields CDR1 MNHEY and CDR2 SVGEGT. Trimming took 6 bases from V and 7 from J, leaving 12 bases between them. CDR3 length: 12 residues. The CDR3 protein is CASSSPGSGYTF. The CDR3 nucleotides read TGTGCCAGCAGCAGCCCGGGGAGTGGCTACACCTTC.

J is TRBJ2-5 and V is TRBV7-2; D unresolved. The CDR3 contains 14 residues. Trimming shortened V by 4 bases and J by 4 bases, and 13 bases separated the two germline ends. In germline, CDR1 is SGHTA, CDR2 FQGNSA. Written as DNA, the CDR3 is TGTGCCAGCAGCTCGCTAGAGCTTCTAGAGACCCAGTACTTC. Its translation is CASSSLELLETQYF.

The table lists this clonotype with a few counts. No DNA is shown, since the ends of the CDR3 on it are uncertain; the CDR3 is the one TCRdb lists. This chain connects TRBV29-1 to TRBJ2-3. Germline-derived CDR1 and CDR2 are SQVTM and ANQGSEA. 14 amino acids form the CDR3, both terminal residues included. The CDR3 loop is CSVRFGVSTDTQYF.

The sample holds many counts of this clonotype. The chain recombines TRBV12-3 or TRBV12-4 with TRBJ1-2, with 7 bases matching TRBD1. CDR3 length equals 14 residues. V lost 4 bases and J lost 8; bases outside the gene matches: 10. Here the CDR3 reads CASSYYRGERGYTF. The CDR3 DNA follows: TGTGCCAGCAGTTACTACAGGGGAGAAAGGGGCTACACCTTC.

This clonotype was observed at least ten times. The rearrangement joins TRBV7-8 to TRBJ1-6; no clear D gene. V lost 3 bases and J 7 bases, leaving 13 bases between the germline ends. The CDR3 totals 15 residues. Germline lookup yields CDR1 SGHVS and CDR2 FQNEAQ. The CDR3 DNA reads TGTGCCAGCAGCTTGGAGATCCAAGGGAATTCACCCCTCCACTTT. Translated, it gives CASSLEIQGNSPLHF.

This clonotype was detected a few times. One junction end does not reproduce the germline sequence, and a read error may be involved. The gene calls are TRBV3-1 and TRBJ2-3; D remains ambiguous. CDR3 length: 13 residues. CDR1 and CDR2 (germline): LGHDT, YNNKEL (reference sequence). The chain's CDR3 is CASTQGYTDTQYF. CDR3 in DNA: TGTGCCAGCACCCAAGGGTACACAGATACGCAGTATTTT.

In its sample, this clonotype was seen many times. The CDR3 region is CASYKTGGASQNEQFF. The DNA of the CDR3 is TGCGCCAGTTATAAAACAGGGGGCGCTTCCCAGAATGAGCAGTTCTTC. This chain links TRBV5-1 with TRBJ2-1, with 9 bases that match TRBD1. This CDR3 contains 16 residues. The ends lost 8 bases at V and 7 bases at J; junction bases unmatched: 16. CDR1 is SGHRS and CDR2 is YFSETQ in the germline V gene.

This chain uses TRBV5-1 with TRBJ2-7; D not certain. The V gene's germline CDR1 is SGHRS and CDR2 YFSETQ. This CDR3 has 13 amino acids. V was shortened by 2 bases and J by 5 bases, with 11 bases between the two germline ends. CDR3 amino acids: CASSFDKPDEQYF. In DNA form, the CDR3 reads TGCGCCAGCAGCTTTGACAAACCGGACGAGCAGTACTTC.

The chain links TRBV20-1 to TRBJ2-7; 9 bases agree with TRBD2. The germline CDR1 and CDR2 sequences are DFQATT and SNEGSKA (reference sequence). V dropped 6 bases and J dropped 2; count of bases not matched to a gene: 8. This CDR3 contains 14 residues. CDR3 protein: CSATDASGTYEQYV. The CDR3 nucleotides read TGCAGTGCCACGGACGCTAGCGGGACCTACGAGCAGTACGTC.

In its sample, this clonotype was seen a few times. The rearrangement links TRBV4-2 to TRBJ2-1; D unresolved. The V and J ends lost 2 bases and 6 bases respectively, with 17 bases between them. This CDR3 contains 16 residues. Looked up from germline, CDR1 is LGHNA and CDR2 is YNFKEQ. The CDR3 region has the DNA TGTGCCAGCAGCCAACTGTCTACCTATCGGTCCAATGAGCAGTTCTTC. Residues: CASSQLSTYRSNEQFF.

There are a few counts of this clonotype. The chain uses TRBV6-1 and TRBJ2-5; 8 bases are shared with TRBD2. This CDR3 is 13 amino acids long. Per germline, CDR1 MNHNS and CDR2 SASEGT. After removal of 9 bases from V and 4 bases from J, the junction contained 7 bases not matched to a gene. In DNA, the CDR3 is TGTGCCAGTGGACTAGCTCTCGGAGAGACCCAGTACTTC. It codes for CASGLALGETQYF.

This clonotype occurred a few times. This chain joins TRBV5-4 and TRBJ2-1; D gene ambiguous. Germline CDR1 and CDR2: SGHNT and YYREEE (reference sequence). V gave up 4 bases and J gave up 7 bases, with 12 bases separating them. CDR3 length equals 13 residues. The CDR3 is CASSPAAGNEQFF. The CDR3 nucleotides read TGTGCCAGCAGCCCGGCGGCCGGGAATGAGCAGTTCTTC.

This CDR3 is CSAPHLQPGTGVLIDGYTF. The DNA for the CDR3 is TGCAGTGCTCCGCACCTCCAACCCGGGACAGGGGTTCTTATAGATGGCTACACCTTC. The rearrangement links TRBV20-1 to TRBJ1-2; TRBD1 agrees at 10 bases. Germline assignment: CDR1 DFQATT and CDR2 SNEGSKA (reference sequence). The junction had 24 bases not matched to a gene; V was cut back by 5 bases and J by 6 bases. The CDR3 runs to 19 residues.

This clonotype was seen a handful of times. The V and J genes are TRBV14 and TRBJ2-1; 13 bases agree with TRBD2. Trimming at V came to 1 base and at J to 10 bases, leaving 4 bases not matched to a gene. Germline V lookup: CDR1 SGHDN, CDR2 FVKESK. The CDR3 has 15 residues. The CDR3 region is CASSQGTSGSGEQFF. Here the CDR3 DNA reads TGTGCCAGCAGCCAAGGGACTAGCGGGAGTGGCGAGCAGTTCTTC.

In this sample, this clonotype turned up many times. The chain is built from TRBV10-3 and TRBJ2-1; 7 bases are shared with TRBD1. The CDR3 contains 14 residues. V was clipped by 10 bases and J by 7 bases; unmatched bases: 13. Germline V lookup: CDR1 ENHRY, CDR2 SYGVKD. CDR3 residues: CATQGQSAVNEQFF. The CDR3 nucleotides are TGTGCCACGCAGGGACAGTCGGCTGTTAATGAGCAGTTCTTC.